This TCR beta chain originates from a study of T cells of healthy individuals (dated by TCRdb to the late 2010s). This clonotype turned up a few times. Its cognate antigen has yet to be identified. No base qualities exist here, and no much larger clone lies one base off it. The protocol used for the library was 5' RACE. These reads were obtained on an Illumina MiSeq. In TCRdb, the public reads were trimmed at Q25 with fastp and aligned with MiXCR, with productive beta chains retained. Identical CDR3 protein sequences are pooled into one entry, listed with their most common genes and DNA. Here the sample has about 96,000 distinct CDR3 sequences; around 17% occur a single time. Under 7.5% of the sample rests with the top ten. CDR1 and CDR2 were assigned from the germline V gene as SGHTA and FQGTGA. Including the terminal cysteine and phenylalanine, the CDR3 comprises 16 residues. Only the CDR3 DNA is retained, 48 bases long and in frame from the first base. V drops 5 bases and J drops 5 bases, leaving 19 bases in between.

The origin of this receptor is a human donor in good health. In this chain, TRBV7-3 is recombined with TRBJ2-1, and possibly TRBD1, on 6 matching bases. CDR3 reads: CASSATRDPGDNEQFF. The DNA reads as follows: TGTGCCAGCAGCGCAACACGGGACCCAGGGGACAATGAGCAGTTCTTC.